Listed here are 8 T cell receptor beta chains from one sample, sequenced in a study of OX40 agonist ivuxolimab in advanced cancers. Libraries were made using the immunoSEQ multiplex PCR assay. TCRdb limited this immuneACCESS table to in-frame rearrangements with V and J called. A share of clones is missing; checked studies link under half to unresolved V genes, and the rest is unexplained. A total of 55,000 to 85,000 clones appear in this sample, about 93% of them only once. The top ten clonotypes cover more than 7.5% of the sample. The input for sequencing was CD4+ or CD8+ T cells sorted from blood, taken in a trial of the OX40 agonist ivuxolimab. The receptor set was obtained from an adult with an advanced solid tumor such as melanoma, head and neck, liver or kidney cancer.

This chain uses TRBV6-8 with TRBJ2-5; the D gene is possibly TRBD2 (6 bases). The CDR3 totals 15 residues. Germline V gene sequence: CDR1 MNHGY, CDR2 SAAAGT. Trimming removed 9 bases at V and 3 bases at J, with 20 bases between. The CDR3: CARSHSGDREETQYF. For the CDR3, the DNA is TGTGCCAGAAGTCATAGCGGTGACCGCGAAGAGACCCAGTACTTC.

The gene calls are TRBV5-1 and TRBJ2-1; TRBD2 agrees at 9 bases. CDR1 SGHRS and CDR2 YFSETQ come from the germline V gene. J lost 8 bases, V lost 3 bases, and 6 bases had no gene match. CDR3 length: 14 residues. DNA for the CDR3: TGCGCCAGCAGCTATGGTAGCGGGGGCTATGAGCAGTTCTTC. Protein product: CASSYGSGGYEQFF.

The chain couples TRBV6-5 to TRBJ1-1, with TRBD1 matching over 7 bases. From germline, CDR1 is MNHEY and CDR2 SVGAGI. The CDR3 loop spans 16 amino acids. V gave up 2 bases and J gave up 0 bases; unmatched junction bases: 6. For the CDR3, the DNA is TGTGCCAGCAGTTACGCCACAGGGGAGTTGAACACTGAAGCTTTCTTT. It yields the protein CASSYATGELNTEAFF.

CDR3 protein: CAIMGTANTEAFF. The CDR3 nucleotides are TGTGCCATCATGGGGACAGCGAACACTGAAGCTTTCTTT. This rearrangement joins TRBV10-3 to TRBJ1-1, with 7 bases fitting TRBD1. Germline V gene lookup returns CDR1 ENHRY and CDR2 SYGVKD. This CDR3 has 13 amino acids. The V segment lost 7 bases and the J segment 1 base; nucleotides outside the gene matches: 3.

The chain recombines TRBV15 with TRBJ2-7, with TRBD2 matching 8 bases. The CDR3 runs to 15 residues. The J segment lost 7 bases and the V segment lost 6 bases, leaving 14 bases of the junction unmatched. Germline CDR1 LNHNV, CDR2 YYDKDF (reference sequence). The CDR3, as DNA: TGTGCCACCAGGGGCGGCGGCAGGGGACTAGAGGAGCAGTACTTC. Amino acid sequence: CATRGGGRGLEEQYF.

The chain recombines TRBV4-2 with TRBJ1-1; the D gene is possibly TRBD1 (6 bases). Germline V lookup: CDR1 LGHNA, CDR2 YNFKEQ. This CDR3 spans 14 amino acids. Between the trimmed V and J ends, which lost 3 bases and 1 base, there was a span of 9 bases. DNA of the CDR3: TGTGCCAGCAGCCAGGGACACCAGAACACTGAAGCTTTCTTT. Translating gives CASSQGHQNTEAFF.

The rearrangement joins TRBV7-3 to TRBJ2-2, with 7 bases lining up with TRBD2. This CDR3 contains 15 residues. Germline-derived CDR1 and CDR2 are SGHTA and FQGTGA. The CDR3 protein is CARNGGKSYTGELFF. CDR3 bases: TGTGCGAGGAACGGGGGGAAAAGCTACACCGGGGAGCTGTTTTTT.

This clone was detected a few times. The gene calls are TRBV9 and TRBJ1-1; D gene ambiguous. Trimming cost V 0 bases and J 5 bases, with 11 bases left between them. The CDR3 loop spans 14 amino acids. In germline, CDR1 is SGDLS, CDR2 YYNGEE. CDR3 DNA: TGTGCCAGCAGCGTAGGGAGAACGGGTACTGAAGCTTTCTTT. Residues: CASSVGRTGTEAFF.